One sample yielded the 28 T cell receptor beta chains listed below, sequenced in a study of graft-versus-host responses after intestinal transplantation. Sequencing used immunoSEQ multiplex PCR; TCRdb keeps in-frame clones, though not all of them. The sample shows about 90,000 clones, about 94% of them seen only once. Their specific antigens are unknown. Sample: unstimulated CD4+ T cells sorted from spleen or lymph node cells, taken before transplant. Receptor source: a human donor who was the organ donor for an intestinal transplant.

The gene calls are TRBV11-2 and TRBJ2-2, with a possible D match to TRBD1 (6 bases). The germline V and J ends were trimmed by 3 bases and 2 bases, with 10 bases remaining between them. Germline V CDR1 and CDR2: SGHAT, FQNNGV. This CDR3 has 15 amino acids. The CDR3 DNA sequence: TGTGCCAGCAGCTTCCGGGACACAAACACCGGGGAGCTGTTTTTT. This encodes CASSFRDTNTGELFF.

The chain employs TRBV5-1 and TRBJ1-1; D gene unclear. Trimming left V 6 bases short and J 2 bases short, with 14 bases between. The CDR3 has 14 amino acids. CDR1 and CDR2 from the germline V gene are SGHRS and YFSETQ. CDR3 sequence: CASKPMTGNTEAFF. The DNA for the CDR3 is TGCGCCAGCAAACCAATGACCGGTAACACTGAAGCTTTCTTT.

This chain links TRBV7-4 with TRBJ1-5, with 7 bases matching TRBD1. Germline CDR1 SGHVT, CDR2 SQSDAQ. V lost 1 base and J lost 5; bases outside the gene matches: 5. This CDR3 is 15 amino acids long. The CDR3 sequence: CASSLETGTDQPQHF. CDR3 sequence (DNA): TGTGCCAGCAGCTTAGAGACAGGGACGGATCAGCCCCAGCATTTT.

The table lists this clone with a few counts. The genes are TRBV6-5 and TRBJ1-3, with D uncertain. V lost 2 bases, J lost 0 bases, and 8 bases lay in between. CDR3 size: 15 residues. Germline CDR1 MNHEY, CDR2 SVGAGI. In nucleotides, the CDR3 is TGTGCCAGCAGTTACGACGGGAGCTCTGGAAACACCATATATTTT. It is translated as CASSYDGSSGNTIYF.

The CDR3 sequence: CASSLGGQAEHYYGPNTEAFF. The DNA of the CDR3 is TGTGCCAGCAGCTTAGGGGGACAGGCCGAACACTACTACGGGCCGAACACTGAAGCTTTCTTT. The chain couples TRBV7-7 to TRBJ1-1, with 8 bases identical to TRBD1. Germline CDR1 and CDR2: SSHAT and FNYEAQ (reference sequence). V trimming: 1 base; J trimming: 1 base; junction bases outside the gene matches: 20. CDR3 length equals 21 residues.

The V call is TRBV6-1, the J call TRBJ1-1, with 10 bases aligning to TRBD1. J was trimmed by 4 bases and V by 4 bases; bases with no gene match: 12. This CDR3 has 17 amino acids. Germline CDR1 MNHNS, CDR2 SASEGT. The CDR3 here is CASSVGTGDALGTEAFF. The CDR3 DNA reads TGTGCCAGCAGTGTAGGGACAGGGGACGCTTTGGGCACTGAAGCTTTCTTT.

The genes are TRBV18 and TRBJ2-1; 10 nucleotides agree with TRBD2. The V gene's germline CDR1 is KGHSH and CDR2 LQKENI. The CDR3 runs to 16 residues. The V gene end was trimmed by 3 bases and the J gene end by 6 bases; junction bases not matched to a gene: 8. The CDR3 is CASSPPGLAYTNEQFF. The CDR3 coding sequence is TGTGCCAGCTCACCCCCGGGACTAGCGTATACCAATGAGCAGTTCTTC.

This chain uses TRBV7-2 with TRBJ1-3; D call uncertain. The germline V gene encodes CDR1 SGHTA and CDR2 FQGNSA. V was cut by 0 bases and J by 0 bases, with 6 bases left in between. The CDR3 is 15 residues long. The CDR3 here is CASSLARLSGNTIYF. CDR3 sequence (DNA): TGTGCCAGCAGCTTAGCCAGGCTCTCTGGAAACACCATATATTTT.

The chain has TRBV7-9 and TRBJ1-5, with 7 bases identical to TRBD1. From germline, CDR1 is SEHNR and CDR2 FQNEAQ (reference sequence). CDR3 length: 16 amino acids. The ends lost 1 base at V and 2 bases at J; junction bases unmatched: 5. The CDR3 nucleotides read TGTGCCAGCAGCTTAGACCTAGGACAGGGCAATCAGCCCCAGCATTTT. It specifies CASSLDLGQGNQPQHF.

The chain recombines TRBV7-2 with TRBJ2-5; D is uncertain. V was pared by 2 bases and J by 0 bases, with 10 bases between. The CDR3 loop spans 15 amino acids. From germline, CDR1 is SGHTA and CDR2 FQGNSA. CDR3 loop: CASSLNGLYQETQYF. Written as DNA, the CDR3 is TGTGCCAGCAGCTTAAATGGCCTGTACCAAGAGACCCAGTACTTC.

The table lists this clone with a count of one. The chain employs TRBV6-1 and TRBJ1-1; 8 bases map to TRBD1. After removal of 6 bases from V and 5 bases from J, the junction contained 8 bases not matched to a gene. The CDR3 is made up of 14 amino acids. The V gene's germline CDR1 is MNHNS and CDR2 SASEGT. CDR3: CASSDGQGETEAFF. The CDR3 DNA sequence: TGTGCCAGCAGCGACGGACAGGGAGAAACTGAAGCTTTCTTT.

The rearrangement joins TRBV11-1 to TRBJ2-3, with TRBD2 as a possible D gene (5 bases). The germline V gene has CDR1 SGHAT and CDR2 FQDESV (reference sequence). The CDR3 loop spans 16 amino acids. The V gene lost 7 bases and the J gene lost 0 bases, with 17 bases spanning the gap. The chain's CDR3 is CASNPIAGGSTDTQYF. DNA of the CDR3: TGTGCCAGCAACCCCATCGCTGGAGGTAGCACAGATACGCAGTATTTT.

This rearrangement joins TRBV11-3 to TRBJ2-3; TRBD2 aligns across 7 bases. This CDR3 contains 16 residues. Germline CDR1 and CDR2: SGHNT and YENEEA. Losses at the gene ends were 5 bases for V and 0 bases for J; bases not matched to a gene: 8. The chain's CDR3 is CASSAAAGVSTDTQYF. The CDR3 region has the DNA TGTGCCAGCAGCGCGGCTGCGGGGGTTAGCACAGATACGCAGTATTTT.

DNA of the CDR3: TGTGCCATCAGTGACCCCGAATATGAGCAGTTCTTC. Protein product: CAISDPEYEQFF. The chain combines TRBV10-3 with TRBJ2-1, with D hard to call. V lost 3 bases and J 8 bases, leaving 8 bases between the germline ends. CDR1 and CDR2 (germline): ENHRY, SYGVKD. This CDR3 comprises 12 residues.

The V and J genes are TRBV20-1 and TRBJ2-7; D remains unclear. The CDR3 extends over 11 amino acids. V lost 5 bases and J 6 bases, leaving 11 bases between the germline ends. Germline-derived CDR1 and CDR2 are DFQATT and SNEGSKA (reference sequence). CDR3 sequence: CSAQIILEQYF. The CDR3 DNA sequence: TGCAGTGCTCAGATTATTCTCGAGCAGTACTTC.

CDR3 sequence (DNA): TGTGCCAGCAGCTTAGCGCCTCCTCTCTCCAGCTATGGCTACACCTTC. Amino acid sequence: CASSLAPPLSSYGYTF. The chain carries TRBV7-2 and TRBJ1-2; no clear D gene. There are 16 residues in the CDR3. Trimming shortened V by 0 bases and J by 4 bases, and 15 bases separated the two germline ends. Germline assignment: CDR1 SGHTA and CDR2 FQGNSA.

The chain recombines TRBV28 with TRBJ2-5; TRBD1 matches at 8 bases. The J call may be faulty, since TRBJ2-7 better matches the DNA end. In germline, CDR1 is MDHEN, CDR2 SYDVKM. The CDR3 is 14 residues long. Here the CDR3 reads CASRKGQVSYEQYF. DNA for the CDR3: TGTGCCAGCAGGAAGGGACAGGTTAGCTACGAGCAGTACTTC.

This clone was recorded a few times. The chain combines TRBV7-2 with TRBJ1-1; D perhaps matches TRBD1 (5 bases). V lost 2 bases and J 9 bases, leaving 16 bases between the germline ends. The germline V gene has CDR1 SGHTA and CDR2 FQGNSA. The CDR3 extends over 14 amino acids. This CDR3 is CASSLLKGEAKAFF. CDR3 sequence (DNA): TGTGCCAGCAGCTTATTAAAAGGGGAGGCGAAAGCTTTCTTT.

V gene TRBV18 combines with J gene TRBJ1-2; tentative D call: TRBD1 (6 bases). CDR1 is KGHSH and CDR2 is LQKENI in the germline V gene. CDR3 length: 14 residues. V dropped 2 bases and J dropped 7 bases, with 14 bases sitting between them. CDR3: CASSPTRGLGGYTF. CDR3 bases: TGTGCCAGCTCACCAACCAGGGGACTTGGTGGCTACACCTTC.

The V call is TRBV6-1, the J call TRBJ2-5; TRBD2 matches 8 bases. Per germline, CDR1 MNHNS and CDR2 SASEGT. This CDR3 region has 14 residues. V dropped 7 bases and J dropped 0; count of bases not matched to a gene: 4. In DNA, the CDR3 is TGTGCCAGCAAGCAGCGGGGGTACCAAGAGACCCAGTACTTC. As protein: CASKQRGYQETQYF.

V gene TRBV19 combines with J gene TRBJ2-1, with 11 bases aligning to TRBD2. CDR3 size: 16 residues. V lost 6 bases, J lost 0 bases, and 4 bases stayed unmatched. In germline, CDR1 is LNHDA, CDR2 SQIVND (reference sequence). DNA of the CDR3: TGTGCCAGTAGATATAGCGGGGGGGCCTCCTACAATGAGCAGTTCTTC. It encodes CASRYSGGASYNEQFF.

The chain uses TRBV28 and TRBJ1-5; D unresolved. Trimming took off 5 bases at V and 0 bases at J, with 14 bases between the two ends. CDR1 and CDR2 from the germline V gene are MDHEN and SYDVKM. CDR3 size: 16 residues. The CDR3 sequence: CASSKQSIYSNQPQHF. CDR3 sequence (DNA): TGTGCCAGCAGTAAACAGTCAATCTATAGCAATCAGCCCCAGCATTTT.

The CDR3 here is CASSVPTKNPGGSADTQYF. The CDR3 DNA sequence: TGTGCCAGCAGCGTTCCCACCAAAAATCCGGGAGGTAGTGCGGATACGCAGTATTTT. V is TRBV9 and J is TRBJ2-3; 7 positions match TRBD2. Germline CDR1 is SGDLS and CDR2 is YYNGEE. The CDR3 covers 19 residues. V shed 2 bases, J shed 6 bases, and the junction held 21 bases outside the gene matches.

The chain carries TRBV10-3 and TRBJ1-1, with D maybe TRBD1 (5 bases). The CDR3 is made up of 13 amino acids. The V gene lost 10 bases and the J gene lost 4 bases, with 16 bases spanning the gap. In germline, CDR1 is ENHRY, CDR2 SYGVKD. CDR3 in amino acids: CATGTLRGTEAFF. CDR3 bases: TGTGCCACCGGGACCCTTAGGGGCACTGAAGCTTTCTTT.

This sequence joins TRBV5-6 and TRBJ1-1; TRBD1 aligns across 7 bases. V lost 3 bases to trimming and J lost 5 bases; unmatched junction nucleotides: 10. Germline V gives CDR1 SGHDT, CDR2 YYEEEE. The CDR3 loop spans 15 amino acids. CDR3 sequence: CASSYLTKQGTEAFF. CDR3 DNA: TGTGCCAGCAGCTACTTAACAAAACAGGGGACTGAAGCTTTCTTT.

V is TRBV25-1 and J is TRBJ1-6, with 7 bases aligning to TRBD1. V trimming: 4 bases; J trimming: 8 bases; junction bases outside the gene matches: 8. Germline loops: CDR1 MGHDK, CDR2 SYGVNS. This CDR3 contains 15 residues. The CDR3 reads CASSAPGQKYSPLHF. For the CDR3, the DNA is TGTGCCAGCAGTGCCCCGGGACAGAAGTATTCACCCCTCCACTTT.

The J gene is TRBJ1-1, the V gene TRBV28, with a possible D match to TRBD1 (5 bases). CDR1 is MDHEN, CDR2 SYDVKM, per germline. The CDR3 contains 14 residues. The V gene lost 4 bases and the J gene lost 5 bases, with 14 bases spanning the gap. Here the CDR3 DNA reads TGTGCCAGCAGTTACTCAGGGTCTAGGACTGAAGCTTTCTTT. It translates to CASSYSGSRTEAFF.

As DNA, the CDR3 is TGTGCCAGCTCACCACAAAAGAACCCCTACGAGCAGTACTTC. Translated, it gives CASSPQKNPYEQYF. The J gene is TRBJ2-7, the V gene TRBV18; D is unresolved. The V end was cut by 1 base, the J end by 2 bases, with 9 bases between. The CDR3 spans 14 residues. Per germline, CDR1 KGHSH and CDR2 LQKENI.